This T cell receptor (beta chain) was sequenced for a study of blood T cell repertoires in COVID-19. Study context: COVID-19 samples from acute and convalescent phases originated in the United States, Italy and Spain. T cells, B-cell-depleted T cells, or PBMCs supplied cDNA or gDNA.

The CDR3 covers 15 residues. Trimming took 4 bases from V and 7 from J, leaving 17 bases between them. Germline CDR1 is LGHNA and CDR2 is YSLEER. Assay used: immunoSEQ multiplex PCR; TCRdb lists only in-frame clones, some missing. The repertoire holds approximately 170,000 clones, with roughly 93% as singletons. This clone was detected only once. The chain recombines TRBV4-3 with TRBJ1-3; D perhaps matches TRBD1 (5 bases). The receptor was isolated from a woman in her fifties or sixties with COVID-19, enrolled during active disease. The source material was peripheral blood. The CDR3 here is CASSPGAGGRNTIYF. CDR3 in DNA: TGCGCCAGCAGCCCCGGGGCGGGGGGTAGGAACACCATATATTTT.